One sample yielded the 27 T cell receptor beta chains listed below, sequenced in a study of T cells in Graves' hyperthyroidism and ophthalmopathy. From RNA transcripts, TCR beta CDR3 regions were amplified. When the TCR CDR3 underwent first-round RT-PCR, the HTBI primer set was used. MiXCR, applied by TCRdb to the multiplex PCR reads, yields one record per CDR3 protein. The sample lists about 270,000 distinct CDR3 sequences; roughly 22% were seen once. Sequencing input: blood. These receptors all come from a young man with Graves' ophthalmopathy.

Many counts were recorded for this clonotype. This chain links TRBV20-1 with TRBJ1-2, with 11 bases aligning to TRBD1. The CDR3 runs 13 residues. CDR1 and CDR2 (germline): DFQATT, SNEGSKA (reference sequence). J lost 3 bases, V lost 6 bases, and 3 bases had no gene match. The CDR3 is CSAPGQGDYGYTF. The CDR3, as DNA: TGCAGTGCCCCGGGACAGGGGGACTATGGCTACACCTTC.

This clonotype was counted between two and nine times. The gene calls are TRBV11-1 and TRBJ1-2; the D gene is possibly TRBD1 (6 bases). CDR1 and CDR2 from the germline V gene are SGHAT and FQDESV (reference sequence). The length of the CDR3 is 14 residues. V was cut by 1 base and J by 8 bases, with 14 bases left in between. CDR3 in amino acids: CASSLDGRGLGYTF. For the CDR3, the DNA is TGTGCCAGCAGCTTAGATGGCCGGGGGCTGGGCTACACCTTC.

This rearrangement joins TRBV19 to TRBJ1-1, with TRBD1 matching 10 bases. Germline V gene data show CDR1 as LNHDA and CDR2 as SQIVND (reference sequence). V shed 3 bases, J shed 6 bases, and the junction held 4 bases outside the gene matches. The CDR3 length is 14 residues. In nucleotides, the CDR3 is TGTGCCAGTAGTATTGTTGGGACAGGGGCTGAAGCTTTCTTT. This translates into CASSIVGTGAEAFF.

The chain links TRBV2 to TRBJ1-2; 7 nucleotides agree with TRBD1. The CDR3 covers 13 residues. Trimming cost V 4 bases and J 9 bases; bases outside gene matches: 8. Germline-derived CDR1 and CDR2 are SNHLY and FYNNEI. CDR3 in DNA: TGTGCCAGCAGTGGGACAGGCCTTAGGAGCTACACCTTC. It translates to CASSGTGLRSYTF.

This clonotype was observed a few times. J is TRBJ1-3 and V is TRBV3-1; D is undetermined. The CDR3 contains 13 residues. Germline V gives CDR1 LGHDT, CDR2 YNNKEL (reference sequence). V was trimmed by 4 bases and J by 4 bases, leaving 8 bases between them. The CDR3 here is CASSRGNGNTIYF. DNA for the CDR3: TGTGCCAGCAGCCGCGGTAACGGAAACACCATATATTTT.

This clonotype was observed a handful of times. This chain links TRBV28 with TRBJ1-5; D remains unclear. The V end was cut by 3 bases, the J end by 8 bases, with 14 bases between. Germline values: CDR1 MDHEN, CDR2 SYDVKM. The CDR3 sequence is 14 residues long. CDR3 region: CASSLGVLREPQHF. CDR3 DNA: TGTGCCAGCAGTTTGGGCGTCCTGAGGGAGCCCCAGCATTTT.

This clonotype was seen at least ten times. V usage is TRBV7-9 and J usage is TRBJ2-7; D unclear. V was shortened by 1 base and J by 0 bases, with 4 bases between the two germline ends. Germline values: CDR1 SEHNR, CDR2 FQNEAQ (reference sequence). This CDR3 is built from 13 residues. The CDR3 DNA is TGTGCCAGCAGCTTAGACAGCTCCTACGAGCAGTACTTC. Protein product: CASSLDSSYEQYF. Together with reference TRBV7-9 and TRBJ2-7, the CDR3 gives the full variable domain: DTGVSQNPRHKITKRGQNVTFRCDPISEHNRLYWYRQTLGQGPEFLTYFQNEAQLEKSRLLSDRFSAERPKGSFSTLEIQRTEQGDSAMYLCASSLDSSYEQYFGPGTRLTVT.

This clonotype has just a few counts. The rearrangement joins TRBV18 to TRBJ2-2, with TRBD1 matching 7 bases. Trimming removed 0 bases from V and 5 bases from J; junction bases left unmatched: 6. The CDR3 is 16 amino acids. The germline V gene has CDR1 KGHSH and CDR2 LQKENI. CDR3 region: CASSPPDRELTGELFF. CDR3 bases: TGTGCCAGCTCACCACCCGACAGGGAGTTAACCGGGGAGCTGTTTTTT.

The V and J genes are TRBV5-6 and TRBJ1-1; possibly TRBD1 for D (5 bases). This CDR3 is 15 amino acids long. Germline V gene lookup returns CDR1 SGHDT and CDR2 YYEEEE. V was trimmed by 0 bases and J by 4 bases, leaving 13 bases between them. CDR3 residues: CASSLAGSGGTEAFF. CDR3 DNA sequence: TGTGCCAGCAGCTTGGCCGGTTCGGGGGGCACTGAAGCTTTCTTT.

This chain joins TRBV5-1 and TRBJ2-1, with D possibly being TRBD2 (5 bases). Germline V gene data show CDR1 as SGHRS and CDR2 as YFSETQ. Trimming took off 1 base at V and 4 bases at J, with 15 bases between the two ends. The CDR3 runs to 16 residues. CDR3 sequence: CASSLSEGSPYNEQFF. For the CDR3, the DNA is TGCGCCAGCAGCTTGTCCGAAGGGAGCCCTTACAATGAGCAGTTCTTC.

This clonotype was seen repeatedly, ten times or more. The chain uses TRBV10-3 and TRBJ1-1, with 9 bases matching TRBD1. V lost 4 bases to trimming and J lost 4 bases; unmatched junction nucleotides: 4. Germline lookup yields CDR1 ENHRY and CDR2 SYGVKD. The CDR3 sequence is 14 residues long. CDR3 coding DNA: TGTGCCATCAGTGTCGAGACAGGGGGCACTGAAGCTTTCTTT. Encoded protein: CAISVETGGTEAFF.

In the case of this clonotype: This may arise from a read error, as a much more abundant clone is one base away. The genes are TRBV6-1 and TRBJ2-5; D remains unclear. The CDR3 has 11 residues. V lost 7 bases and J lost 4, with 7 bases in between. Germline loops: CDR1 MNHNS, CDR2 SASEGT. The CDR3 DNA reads TGTGCCAGCACCTTGGTAGAGACCCAGTACTTC. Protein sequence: CASTLVETQYF.

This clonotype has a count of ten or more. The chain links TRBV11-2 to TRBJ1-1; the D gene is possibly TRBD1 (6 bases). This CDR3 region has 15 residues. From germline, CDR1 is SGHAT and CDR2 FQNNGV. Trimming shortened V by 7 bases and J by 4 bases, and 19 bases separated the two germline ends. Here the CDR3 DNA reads TGTGCCAGCACCCCTTTTGGGGGGGCCCGCACTGAAGCTTTCTTT. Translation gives CASTPFGGARTEAFF.

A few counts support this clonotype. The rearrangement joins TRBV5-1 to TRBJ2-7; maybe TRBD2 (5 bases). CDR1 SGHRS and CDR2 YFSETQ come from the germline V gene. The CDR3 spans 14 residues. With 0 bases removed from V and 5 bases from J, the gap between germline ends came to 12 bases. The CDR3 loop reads CASSLVGSRNEQYF. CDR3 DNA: TGCGCCAGCAGCTTGGTAGGGAGTAGGAACGAGCAGTACTTC.

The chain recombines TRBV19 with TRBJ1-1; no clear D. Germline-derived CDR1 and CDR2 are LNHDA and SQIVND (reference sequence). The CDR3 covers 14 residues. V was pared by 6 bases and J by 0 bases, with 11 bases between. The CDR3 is CASRTGLLNTEAFF. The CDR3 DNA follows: TGTGCCAGTAGGACCGGACTCTTGAACACTGAAGCTTTCTTT. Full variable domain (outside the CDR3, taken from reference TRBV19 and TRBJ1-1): DGGITQSPKYLFRKEGQNVTLSCEQNLNHDAMYWYRQDPGQGLRLIYYSQIVNDFQKGDIAEGYSVSREKKESFPLTVTSAQKNPTAFYLCASRTGLLNTEAFFGQGTRLTVV.

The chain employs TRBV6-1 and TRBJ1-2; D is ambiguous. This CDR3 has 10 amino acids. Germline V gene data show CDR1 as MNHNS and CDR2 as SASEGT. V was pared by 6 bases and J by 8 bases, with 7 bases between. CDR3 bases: TGTGCCAGCAGAGAGATAGGCTACACCTTC. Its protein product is CASREIGYTF.

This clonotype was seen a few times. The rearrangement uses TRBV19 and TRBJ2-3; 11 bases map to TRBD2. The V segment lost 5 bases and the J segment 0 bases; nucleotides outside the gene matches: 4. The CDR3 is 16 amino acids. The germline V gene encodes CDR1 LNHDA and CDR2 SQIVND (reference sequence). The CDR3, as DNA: TGTGCCAGTAGTGGGACTAGCGGTCCTAGCACAGATACGCAGTATTTT. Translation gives CASSGTSGPSTDTQYF.

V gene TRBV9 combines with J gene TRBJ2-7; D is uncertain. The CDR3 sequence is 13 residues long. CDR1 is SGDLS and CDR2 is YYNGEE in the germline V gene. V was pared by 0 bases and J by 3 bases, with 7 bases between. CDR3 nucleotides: TGTGCCAGCAGCGTAGACAGTGGCTACGAGCAGTACTTC. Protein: CASSVDSGYEQYF.

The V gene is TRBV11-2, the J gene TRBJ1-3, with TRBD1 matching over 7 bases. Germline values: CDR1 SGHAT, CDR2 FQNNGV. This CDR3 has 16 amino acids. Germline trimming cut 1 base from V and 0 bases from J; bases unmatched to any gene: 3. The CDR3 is CASSLAGQHSGNTIYF. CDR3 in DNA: TGTGCCAGCAGCTTAGCGGGACAGCACTCTGGAAACACCATATATTTT.

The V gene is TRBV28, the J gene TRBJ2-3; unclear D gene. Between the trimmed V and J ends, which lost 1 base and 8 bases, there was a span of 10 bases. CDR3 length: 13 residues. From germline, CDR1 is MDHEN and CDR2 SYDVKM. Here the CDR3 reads CASSLSRVGTQYF. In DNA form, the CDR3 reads TGTGCCAGCAGTTTATCCCGAGTTGGTACGCAGTATTTT.

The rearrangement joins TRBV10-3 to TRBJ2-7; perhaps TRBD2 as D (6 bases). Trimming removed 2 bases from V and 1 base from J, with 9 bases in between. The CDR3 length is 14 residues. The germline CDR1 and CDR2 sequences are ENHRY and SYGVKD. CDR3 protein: CAISETTSSYEQYF. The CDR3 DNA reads TGTGCCATCAGTGAGACGACTAGTTCCTACGAGCAGTACTTC.

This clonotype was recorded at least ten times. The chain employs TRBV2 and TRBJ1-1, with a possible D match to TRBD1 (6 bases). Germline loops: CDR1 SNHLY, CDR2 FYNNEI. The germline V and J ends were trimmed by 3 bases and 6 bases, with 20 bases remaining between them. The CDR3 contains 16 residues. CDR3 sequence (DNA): TGTGCCAGCAGTGACCTCCTGGGGGGCCCAGGCGCTGAAGCTTTCTTT. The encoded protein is CASSDLLGGPGAEAFF. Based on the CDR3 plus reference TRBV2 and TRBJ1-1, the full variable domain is EPEVTQTPSHQVTQMGQEVILRCVPISNHLYFYWYRQILGQKVEFLVSFYNNEISEKSEIFDDQFSVERPDGSNFTLKIRSTKLEDSAMYFCASSDLLGGPGAEAFFGQGTRLTVV.

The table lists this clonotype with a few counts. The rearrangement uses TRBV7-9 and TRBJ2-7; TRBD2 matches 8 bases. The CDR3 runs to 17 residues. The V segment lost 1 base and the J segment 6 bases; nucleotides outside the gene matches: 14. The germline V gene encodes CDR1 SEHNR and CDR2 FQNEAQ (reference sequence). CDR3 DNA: TGTGCCAGCAGCTTAGTAAGATCTAGCGGGCCGTGGGGCGAGCAGTACTTC. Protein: CASSLVRSSGPWGEQYF.

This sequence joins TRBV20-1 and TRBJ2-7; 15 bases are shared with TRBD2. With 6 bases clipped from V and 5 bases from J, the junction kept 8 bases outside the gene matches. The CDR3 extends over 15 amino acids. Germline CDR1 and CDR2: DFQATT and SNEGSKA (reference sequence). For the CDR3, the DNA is TGCAGTGCCTTCGGACTAGCGGGAGGGGGAAACGAGCAGTACTTC. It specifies CSAFGLAGGGNEQYF.

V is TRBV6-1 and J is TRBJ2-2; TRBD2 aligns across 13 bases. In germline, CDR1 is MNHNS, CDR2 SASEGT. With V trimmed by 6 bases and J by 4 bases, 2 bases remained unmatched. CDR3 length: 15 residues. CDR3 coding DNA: TGTGCCAGCAGGACTAGCGGGAGGAGCACCGGGGAGCTGTTTTTT. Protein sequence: CASRTSGRSTGELFF.

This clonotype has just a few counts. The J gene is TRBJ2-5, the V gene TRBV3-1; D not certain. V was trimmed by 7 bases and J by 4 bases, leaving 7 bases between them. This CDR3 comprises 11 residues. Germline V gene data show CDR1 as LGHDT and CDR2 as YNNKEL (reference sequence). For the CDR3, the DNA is TGTGCCAGCATCAGTTCAGAGACCCAGTACTTC. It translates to CASISSETQYF.

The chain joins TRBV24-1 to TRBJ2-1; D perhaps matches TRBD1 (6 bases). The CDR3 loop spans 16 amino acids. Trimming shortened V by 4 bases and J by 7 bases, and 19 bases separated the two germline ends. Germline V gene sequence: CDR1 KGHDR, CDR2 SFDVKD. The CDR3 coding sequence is TGTGCCACCAGTGACCCCCGTAAGGGGGTGAAGAATGAGCAGTTCTTC. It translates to CATSDPRKGVKNEQFF.